This TCR beta chain derives from a study of T-cell reconstitution after alpha-beta-depleted transplantation in children. This clonotype was seen more than once but under ten times. The TCRbeta library incorporated unique molecular identifiers. One entry per CDR3 protein, called by TCRdb with MiXCR from the PCR reads. The table records hundreds of thousands of distinct CDR3 sequences, roughly a tenth of them present only once. The sequencing here drew on PBMCs from the stem cell graft donor, taken from the stem cell graft. This TCR came from a human donor who donated a stem cell graft to a child with acute myeloid leukemia.

CDR3 in DNA: TGCAGTGCTGCGTTTGGGGCCGGCTCCTACGAGCAGTACTTC. It translates to CSAAFGAGSYEQYF. The rearrangement joins TRBV20-1 to TRBJ2-7; D possibly corresponds to TRBD1 (5 bases). V was clipped by 5 bases and J by 0 bases, with 14 bases between them. Germline CDR1 and CDR2: DFQATT and SNEGSKA (reference sequence). This CDR3 is built from 14 residues.